One TCR beta chain is described in this entry. This may be a read error: a much more frequent sequence differs by one nucleotide. Other DNA variants within this sample encode the same CDR3. Original processing methods: Amplified reference gene primers provided the basis for estimating nucleated cell counts. TCRdb's copy holds only in-frame clones and misses some; the assay was immunoSEQ multiplex PCR. That table gives V, J and clone size, and the DNA gave D and trimming. The sample includes around 63,000 clones, around 88% seen only once; the top ten take less than 20%. This entry belongs to a study of blood T cell repertoires in COVID-19. As for the study in general: Sites across the United States, Italy and Spain contributed samples from acute and convalescent COVID-19. T cells, B-cell-depleted T cells, or PBMCs provided the cDNA or gDNA that served as material.

The V and J ends lost 0 bases and 8 bases respectively, with 14 bases between them. The CDR3 is 14 amino acids. Germline CDR1 is SGHDT and CDR2 is YYEEEE. The chain couples TRBV5-6 to TRBJ1-2; TRBD1 is a possible D gene (6 bases). The receptor comes from an elderly woman with active COVID-19. The source material was peripheral blood. As DNA, the CDR3 is TGTGCCAGCAGCTTGGTGTTGGGGGCGCGAGGCTACACCTTC. Translation: CASSLVLGARGYTF.